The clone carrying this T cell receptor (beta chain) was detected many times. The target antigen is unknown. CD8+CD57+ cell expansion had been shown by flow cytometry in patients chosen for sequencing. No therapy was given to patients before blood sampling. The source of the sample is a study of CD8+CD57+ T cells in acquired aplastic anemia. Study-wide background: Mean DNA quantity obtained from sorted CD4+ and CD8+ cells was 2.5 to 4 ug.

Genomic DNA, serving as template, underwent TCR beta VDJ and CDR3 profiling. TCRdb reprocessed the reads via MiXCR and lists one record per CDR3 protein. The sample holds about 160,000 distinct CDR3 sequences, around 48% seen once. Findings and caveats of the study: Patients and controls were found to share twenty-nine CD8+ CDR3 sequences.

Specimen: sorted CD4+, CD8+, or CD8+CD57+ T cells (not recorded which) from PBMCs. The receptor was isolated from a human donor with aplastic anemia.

Here the CDR3 reads CATSRPDREGEQYF. In DNA, the CDR3 is TGTGCCACCAGCAGACCTGACAGGGAGGGAGAGCAGTACTTC. V usage is TRBV15 and J usage is TRBJ2-7, with D perhaps being TRBD1 or TRBD2 (7 bases each). The CDR3 length is 14 residues. Germline CDR1 reads LNHNV; CDR2 reads YYDKDF (reference sequence). V dropped 2 bases and J dropped 7 bases, with 15 bases sitting between them.